This section outlines one TCR beta chain sequence together with its context. Assay: immunoSEQ multiplex PCR; the TCRdb copy retains only in-frame clones and omits some. The table records roughly 440,000 clones, around 88% of them present only once. This entry comes from a study of blood T cell repertoires in COVID-19. Study context: PBMCs, B-cell-depleted T cells, or T cells provided the cDNA or gDNA that made up the material.

Trimming took 10 bases from V and 5 from J; bases not matched to a gene: 10. The CDR3 contains 13 residues. CDR1 is ENHRY, CDR2 SYGVKD, per germline. The specimen sequenced was peripheral blood. The rearrangement uses TRBV10-3 and TRBJ2-7; TRBD1 matches 8 bases. The TCR originated in a woman aged 45-65 years with COVID-19, enrolled during active disease. DNA for the CDR3: TGTGCCACCGAGCGACAGGGGAAGGACGAGCAGTACTTC. Translation: CATERQGKDEQYF.